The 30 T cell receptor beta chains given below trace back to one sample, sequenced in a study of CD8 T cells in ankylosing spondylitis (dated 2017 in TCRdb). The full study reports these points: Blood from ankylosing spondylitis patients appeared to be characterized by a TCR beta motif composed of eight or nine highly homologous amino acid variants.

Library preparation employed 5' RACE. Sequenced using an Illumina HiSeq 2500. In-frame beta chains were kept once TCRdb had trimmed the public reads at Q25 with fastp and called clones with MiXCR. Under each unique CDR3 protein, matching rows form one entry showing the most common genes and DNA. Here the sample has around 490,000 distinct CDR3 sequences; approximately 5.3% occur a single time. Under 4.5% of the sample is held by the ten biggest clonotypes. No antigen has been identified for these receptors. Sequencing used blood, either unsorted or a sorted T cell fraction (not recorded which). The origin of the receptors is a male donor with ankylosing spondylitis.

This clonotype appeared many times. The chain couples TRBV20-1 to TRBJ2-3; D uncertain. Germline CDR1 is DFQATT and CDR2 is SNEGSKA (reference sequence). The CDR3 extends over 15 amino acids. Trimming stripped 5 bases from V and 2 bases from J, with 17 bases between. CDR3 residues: CSAGQAVMTTDTQYF. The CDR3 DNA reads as TGCAGTGCTGGGCAGGCGGTGATGACCACAGATACGCAGTATTTT.

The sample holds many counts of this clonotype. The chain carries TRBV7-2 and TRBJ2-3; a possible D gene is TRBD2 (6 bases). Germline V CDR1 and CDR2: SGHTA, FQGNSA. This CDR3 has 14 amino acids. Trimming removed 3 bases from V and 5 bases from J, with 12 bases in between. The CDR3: CASSFSGGVDTQYF. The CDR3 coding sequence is TGTGCCAGCAGCTTTAGCGGAGGGGTAGATACGCAGTATTTT.

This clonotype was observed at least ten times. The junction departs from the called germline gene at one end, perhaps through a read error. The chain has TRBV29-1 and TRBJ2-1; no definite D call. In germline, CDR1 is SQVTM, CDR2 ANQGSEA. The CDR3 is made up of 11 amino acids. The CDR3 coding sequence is TGCAGCGTTGACTCAGACAAGGAGCAGTTCTTC. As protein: CSVDSDKEQFF.

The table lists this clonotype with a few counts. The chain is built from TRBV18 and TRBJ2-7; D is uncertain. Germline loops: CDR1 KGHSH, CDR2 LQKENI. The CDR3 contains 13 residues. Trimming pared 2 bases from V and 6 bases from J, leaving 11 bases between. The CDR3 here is CASSPAPKGEQYF. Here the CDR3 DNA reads TGTGCCAGCTCACCAGCCCCGAAGGGCGAGCAGTACTTC.

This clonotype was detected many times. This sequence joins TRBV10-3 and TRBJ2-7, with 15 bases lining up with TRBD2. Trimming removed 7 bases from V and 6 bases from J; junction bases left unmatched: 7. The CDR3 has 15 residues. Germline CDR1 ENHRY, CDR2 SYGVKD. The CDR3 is CAITGTSGRLGEQYF. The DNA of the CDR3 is TGTGCCATCACCGGGACTAGCGGGAGGTTAGGCGAGCAGTACTTC.

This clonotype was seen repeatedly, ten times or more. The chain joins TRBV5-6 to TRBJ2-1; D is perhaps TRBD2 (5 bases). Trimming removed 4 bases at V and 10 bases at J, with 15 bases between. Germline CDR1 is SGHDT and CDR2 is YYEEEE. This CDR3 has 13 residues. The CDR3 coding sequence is TGTGCCAGCAGCCCAAATAGGGAGCACGAGCAGTTCTTC. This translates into CASSPNREHEQFF. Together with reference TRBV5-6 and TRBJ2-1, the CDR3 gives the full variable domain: DAGVTQSPTHLIKTRGQQVTLRCSPKSGHDTVSWYQQALGQGPQFIFQYYEEEERQRGNFPDRFSGHQFPNYSSELNVNALLLGDSALYLCASSPNREHEQFFGPGTRLTVL.

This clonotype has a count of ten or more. Written as DNA, the CDR3 is TGTGCCAGCAGCCCTCAGGGGTTTTCCACTGAAGCTTTCTTT. This encodes CASSPQGFSTEAFF. The rearrangement links TRBV7-9 to TRBJ1-1; TRBD1 is a possible D gene (6 bases). The CDR3 is made up of 14 amino acids. V was shortened by 5 bases and J by 4 bases, with 14 bases between the two germline ends. Per the germline V gene, CDR1 is SEHNR and CDR2 is FQNEAQ (reference sequence).

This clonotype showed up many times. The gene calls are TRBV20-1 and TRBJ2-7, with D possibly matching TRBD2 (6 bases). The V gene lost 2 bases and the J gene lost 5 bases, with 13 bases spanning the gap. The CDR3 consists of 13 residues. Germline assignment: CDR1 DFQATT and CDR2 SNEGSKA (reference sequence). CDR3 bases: TGCAGTGCTAGATGGGGGACTGTGAACGAGCAGTACTTC. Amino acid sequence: CSARWGTVNEQYF.

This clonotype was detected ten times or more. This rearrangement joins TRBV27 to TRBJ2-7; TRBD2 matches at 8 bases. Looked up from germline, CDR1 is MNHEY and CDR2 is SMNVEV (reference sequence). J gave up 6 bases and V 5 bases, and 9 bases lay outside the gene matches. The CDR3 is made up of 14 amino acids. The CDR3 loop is CASSLGGAGVEQYF. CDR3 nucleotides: TGTGCCAGCAGTCTGGGGGGAGCGGGGGTCGAGCAGTACTTC.

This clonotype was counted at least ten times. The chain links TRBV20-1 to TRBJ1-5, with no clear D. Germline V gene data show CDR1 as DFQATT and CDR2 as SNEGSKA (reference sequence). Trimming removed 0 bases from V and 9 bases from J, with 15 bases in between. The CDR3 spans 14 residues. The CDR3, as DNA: TGCAGTGCTAGAGATCGGGGAGCCATCCGGCCCCAGCATTTT. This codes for CSARDRGAIRPQHF.

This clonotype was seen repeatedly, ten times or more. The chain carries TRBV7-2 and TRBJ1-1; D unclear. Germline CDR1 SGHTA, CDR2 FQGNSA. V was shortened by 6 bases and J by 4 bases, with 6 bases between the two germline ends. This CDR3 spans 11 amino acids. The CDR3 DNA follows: TGTGCCAGCAGGTTGATCACTGAAGCTTTCTTT. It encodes CASRLITEAFF. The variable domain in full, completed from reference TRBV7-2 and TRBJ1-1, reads GAGVSQSPSNKVTEKGKDVELRCDPISGHTALYWYRQSLGQGLEFLIYFQGNSAPDKSGLPSDRFSAERTGGSVSTLTIQRTQQEDSAVYLCASRLITEAFFGQGTRLTVV.

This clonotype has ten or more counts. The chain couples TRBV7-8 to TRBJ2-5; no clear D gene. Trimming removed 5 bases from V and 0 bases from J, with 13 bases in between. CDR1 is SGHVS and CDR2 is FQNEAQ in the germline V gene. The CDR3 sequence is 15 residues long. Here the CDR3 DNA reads TGTGCCAGCAGCGCCCTTTGGGTGAACCAAGAGACCCAGTACTTC. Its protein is CASSALWVNQETQYF.

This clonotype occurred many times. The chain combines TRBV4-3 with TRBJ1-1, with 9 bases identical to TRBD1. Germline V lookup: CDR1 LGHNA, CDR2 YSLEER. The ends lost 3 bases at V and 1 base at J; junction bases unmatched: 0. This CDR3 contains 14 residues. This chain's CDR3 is CASSQGQGNTEAFF. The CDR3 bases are TGCGCCAGCAGCCAGGGACAGGGGAACACTGAAGCTTTCTTT.

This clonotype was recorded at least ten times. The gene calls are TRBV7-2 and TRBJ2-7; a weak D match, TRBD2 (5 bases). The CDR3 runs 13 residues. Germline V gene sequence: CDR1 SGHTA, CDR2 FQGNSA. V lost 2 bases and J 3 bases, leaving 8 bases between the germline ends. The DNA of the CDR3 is TGTGCCAGCAGCTTAAGCGGCGGCTACGAGCAGTACTTC. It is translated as CASSLSGGYEQYF.

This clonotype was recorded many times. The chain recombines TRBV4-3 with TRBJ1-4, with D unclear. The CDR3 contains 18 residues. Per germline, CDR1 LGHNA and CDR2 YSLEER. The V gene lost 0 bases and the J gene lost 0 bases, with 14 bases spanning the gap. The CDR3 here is CASSQDRAAFATNEKLFF. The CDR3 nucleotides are TGCGCCAGCAGCCAAGATAGGGCCGCCTTTGCAACTAATGAAAAACTGTTTTTT.

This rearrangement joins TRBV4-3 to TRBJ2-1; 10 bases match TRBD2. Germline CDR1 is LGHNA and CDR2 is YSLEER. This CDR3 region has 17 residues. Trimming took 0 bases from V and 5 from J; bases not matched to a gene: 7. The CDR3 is CASSQDRSGGANNEQFF. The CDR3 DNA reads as TGCGCCAGCAGCCAAGATAGAAGCGGGGGGGCAAACAATGAGCAGTTCTTC.

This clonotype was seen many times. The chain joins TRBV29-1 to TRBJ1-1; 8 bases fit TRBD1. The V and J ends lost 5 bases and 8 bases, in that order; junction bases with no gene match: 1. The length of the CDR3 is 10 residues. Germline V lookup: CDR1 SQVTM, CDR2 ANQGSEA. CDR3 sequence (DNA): TGCAGCGTTAACAGGGGGGAAGCTTTCTTT. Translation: CSVNRGEAFF.

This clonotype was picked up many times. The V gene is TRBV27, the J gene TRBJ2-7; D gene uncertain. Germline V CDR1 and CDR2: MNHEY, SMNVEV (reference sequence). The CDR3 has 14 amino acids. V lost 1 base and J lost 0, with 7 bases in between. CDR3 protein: CASSLLPGSYEQYF. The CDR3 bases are TGTGCCAGCAGTTTATTGCCCGGCTCCTACGAGCAGTACTTC.

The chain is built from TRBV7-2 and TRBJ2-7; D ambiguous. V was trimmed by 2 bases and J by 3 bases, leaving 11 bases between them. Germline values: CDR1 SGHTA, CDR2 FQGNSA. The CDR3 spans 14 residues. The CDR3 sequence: CASSLSAARYEQYF. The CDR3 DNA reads TGTGCCAGCAGCTTATCAGCAGCACGCTACGAGCAGTACTTC.

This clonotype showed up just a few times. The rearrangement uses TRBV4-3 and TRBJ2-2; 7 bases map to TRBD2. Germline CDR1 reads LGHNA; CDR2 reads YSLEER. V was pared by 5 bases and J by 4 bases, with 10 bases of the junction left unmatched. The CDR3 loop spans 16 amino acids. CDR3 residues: CASSDRLADITGELFF. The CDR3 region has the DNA TGCGCCAGCAGCGACAGACTAGCAGATATCACCGGGGAGCTGTTTTTT.

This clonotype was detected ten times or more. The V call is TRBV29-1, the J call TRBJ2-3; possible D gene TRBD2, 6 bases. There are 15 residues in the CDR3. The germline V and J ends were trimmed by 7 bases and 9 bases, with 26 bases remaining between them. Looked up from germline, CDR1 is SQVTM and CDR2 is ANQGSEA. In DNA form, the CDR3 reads TGCAGCGGACAACGGGGGACGGCACCTACAGGAACGCAGTATTTT. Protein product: CSGQRGTAPTGTQYF.

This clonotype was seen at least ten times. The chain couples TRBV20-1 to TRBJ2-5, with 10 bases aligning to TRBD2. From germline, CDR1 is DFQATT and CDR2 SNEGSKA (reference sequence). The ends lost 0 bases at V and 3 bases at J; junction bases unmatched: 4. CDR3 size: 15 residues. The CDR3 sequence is CSARDLAGAEETQYF. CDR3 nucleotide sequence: TGCAGTGCTAGAGATCTAGCGGGGGCGGAAGAGACCCAGTACTTC.

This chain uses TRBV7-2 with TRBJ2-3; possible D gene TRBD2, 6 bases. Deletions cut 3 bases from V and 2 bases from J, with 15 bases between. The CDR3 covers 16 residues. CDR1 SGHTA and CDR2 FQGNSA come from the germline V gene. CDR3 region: CASSFMGGAVTDTQYF. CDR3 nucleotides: TGTGCCAGCAGCTTTATGGGCGGGGCCGTCACAGATACGCAGTATTTT.

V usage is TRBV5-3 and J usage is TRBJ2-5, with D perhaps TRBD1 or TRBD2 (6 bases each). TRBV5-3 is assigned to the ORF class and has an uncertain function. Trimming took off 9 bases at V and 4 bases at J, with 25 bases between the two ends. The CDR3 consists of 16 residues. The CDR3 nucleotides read TGTGCCATCGGCCCCGTCGGGGGCGACTATTCAGAGACCCAGTACTTC. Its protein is CAIGPVGGDYSETQYF.

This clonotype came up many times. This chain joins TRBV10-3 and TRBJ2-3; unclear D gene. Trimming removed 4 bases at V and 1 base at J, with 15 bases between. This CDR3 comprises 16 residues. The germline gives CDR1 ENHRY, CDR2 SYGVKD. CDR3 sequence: CAISGFAALGTDTQYF. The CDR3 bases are TGTGCCATCAGTGGGTTCGCAGCACTTGGCACAGATACGCAGTATTTT.

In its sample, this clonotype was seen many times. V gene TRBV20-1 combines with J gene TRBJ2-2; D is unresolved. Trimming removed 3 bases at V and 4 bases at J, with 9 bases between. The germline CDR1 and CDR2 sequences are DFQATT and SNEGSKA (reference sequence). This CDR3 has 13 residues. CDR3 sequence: CSASGVSTGELFF. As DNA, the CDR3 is TGCAGTGCTAGTGGGGTCAGCACCGGGGAGCTGTTTTTT.

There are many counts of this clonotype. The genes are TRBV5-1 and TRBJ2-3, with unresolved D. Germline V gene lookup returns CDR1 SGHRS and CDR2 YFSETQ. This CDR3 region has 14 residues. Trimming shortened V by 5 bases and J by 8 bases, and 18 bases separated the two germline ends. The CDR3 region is CASSSPPPVFTQYF. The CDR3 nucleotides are TGCGCCAGCAGTTCCCCCCCACCGGTCTTTACGCAGTATTTT.

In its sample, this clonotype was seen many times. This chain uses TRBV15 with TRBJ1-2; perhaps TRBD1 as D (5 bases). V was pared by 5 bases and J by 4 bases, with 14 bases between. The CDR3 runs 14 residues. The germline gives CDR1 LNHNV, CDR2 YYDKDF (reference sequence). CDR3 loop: CATSGGGESYGYTF. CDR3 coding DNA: TGTGCCACCAGCGGCGGGGGGGAAAGCTATGGCTACACCTTC.

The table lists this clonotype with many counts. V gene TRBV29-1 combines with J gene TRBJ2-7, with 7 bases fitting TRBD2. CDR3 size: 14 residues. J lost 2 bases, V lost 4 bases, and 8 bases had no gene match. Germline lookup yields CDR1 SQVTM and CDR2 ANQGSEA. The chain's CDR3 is CSVGGGDTTYEQYF. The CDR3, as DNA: TGCAGCGTTGGGGGGGGGGATACGACCTACGAGCAGTACTTC.

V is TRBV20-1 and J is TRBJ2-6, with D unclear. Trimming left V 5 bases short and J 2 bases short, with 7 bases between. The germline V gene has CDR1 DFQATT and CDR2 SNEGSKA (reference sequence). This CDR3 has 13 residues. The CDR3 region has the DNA TGCAGTGCTTTTTCCCCTGGGGCCAACGTCCTGACTTTC. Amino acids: CSAFSPGANVLTF.